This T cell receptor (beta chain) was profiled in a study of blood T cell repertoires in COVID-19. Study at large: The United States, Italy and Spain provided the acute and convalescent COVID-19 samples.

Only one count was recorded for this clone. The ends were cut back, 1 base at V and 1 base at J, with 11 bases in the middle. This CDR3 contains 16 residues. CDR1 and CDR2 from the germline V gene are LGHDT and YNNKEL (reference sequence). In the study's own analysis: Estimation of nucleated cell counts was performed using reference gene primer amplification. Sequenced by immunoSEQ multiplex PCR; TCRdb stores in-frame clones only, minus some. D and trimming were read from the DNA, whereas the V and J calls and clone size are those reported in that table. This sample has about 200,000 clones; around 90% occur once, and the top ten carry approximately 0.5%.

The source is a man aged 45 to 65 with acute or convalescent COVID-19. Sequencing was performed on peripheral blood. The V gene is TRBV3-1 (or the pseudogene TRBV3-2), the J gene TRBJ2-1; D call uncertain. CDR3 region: CASSQVWSRSYNEQFF. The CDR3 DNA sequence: TGTGCCAGCAGCCAAGTTTGGAGTCGGTCCTACAATGAGCAGTTCTTC.